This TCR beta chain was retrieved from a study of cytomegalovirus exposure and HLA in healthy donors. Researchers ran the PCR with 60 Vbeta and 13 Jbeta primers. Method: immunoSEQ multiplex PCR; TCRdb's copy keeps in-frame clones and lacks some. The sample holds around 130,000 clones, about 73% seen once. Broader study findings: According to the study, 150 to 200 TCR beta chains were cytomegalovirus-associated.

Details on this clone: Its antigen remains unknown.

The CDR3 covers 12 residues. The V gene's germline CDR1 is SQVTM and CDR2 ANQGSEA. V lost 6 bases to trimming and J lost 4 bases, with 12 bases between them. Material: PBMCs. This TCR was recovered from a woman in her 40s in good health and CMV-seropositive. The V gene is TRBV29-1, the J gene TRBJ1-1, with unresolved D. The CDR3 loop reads CSVVGGPTEAFF. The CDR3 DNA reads TGCAGCGTCGTCGGAGGGCCCACTGAAGCTTTCTTT.